This TCR beta chain was recorded in a study of blood T cell repertoires in COVID-19. Whole-study context: Donors in the United States, Italy and Spain gave samples during acute or convalescent COVID-19.

In the authors' workflow: Estimates of nucleated cell counts were drawn from the amplification of reference gene primers. Only in-frame clones appear in the TCRdb table, and some are missing; sequencing was by immunoSEQ multiplex PCR. The D gene and trimming were derived from the DNA, and the V and J assignments and clone size from that table. The repertoire holds 60,000 to 70,000 clones, with 70% to 90% as singletons. Trimming removed 3 bases at V and 2 bases at J, with 11 bases between. This CDR3 has 14 amino acids. Per germline, CDR1 LGHDT and CDR2 YNNKEL (reference sequence). Donors in Cohort 3 counted as recovered after two negative PCRs, clearance, or symptom resolution.

The chain uses TRBV3-1 (or the pseudogene TRBV3-2) and TRBJ2-7, with D possibly being TRBD1 (6 bases). The sample was PBMCs or T cells enriched from blood (not recorded which). This TCR derives from a woman in her forties who had recovered from COVID-19. CDR3 region: CASSHLGQAYEQYF. The CDR3 nucleotides are TGTGCCAGCAGCCATCTGGGACAAGCCTACGAGCAGTACTTC.